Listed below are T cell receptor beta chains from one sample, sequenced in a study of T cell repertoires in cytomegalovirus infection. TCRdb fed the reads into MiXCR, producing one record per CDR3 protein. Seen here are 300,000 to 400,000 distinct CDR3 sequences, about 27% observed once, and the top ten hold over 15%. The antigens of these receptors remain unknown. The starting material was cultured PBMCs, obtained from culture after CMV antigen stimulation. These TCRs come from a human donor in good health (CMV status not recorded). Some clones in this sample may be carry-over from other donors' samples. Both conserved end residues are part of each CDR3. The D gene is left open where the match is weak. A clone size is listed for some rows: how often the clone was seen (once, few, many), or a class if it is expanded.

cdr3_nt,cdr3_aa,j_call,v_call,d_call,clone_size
TGTGCCAGCAGCAAAACCTCCGGGACAGGGGCCGGGGAGCTGTTTTTT,CASSKTSGTGAGELFF,TRBJ2-2,TRBV5-4,TRBD1,few
TGTGCCATCAGTGGCCGAATTTACGAGCAGTACTTC,CAISGRIYEQYF,TRBJ2-7,TRBV10-3,.,few
TGTGCCAGCAGTGAGCGCCGGATAGACAGGCGATCCTACGAGCAGTACTTC,CASSERRIDRRSYEQYF,TRBJ2-7,TRBV2,.,few
TGTGCCAGCAGCCAAGGACAGGAAGAAAAACTGTTTTTT,CASSQGQEEKLFF,TRBJ1-4,TRBV11-2,TRBD1,few
TGTGCCAGCAGCTTAAGGCCTAGAGAAGCCGGAGATACGCAGTATTTT,CASSLRPREAGDTQYF,TRBJ2-3,TRBV7-9,.,.
TGTGCCAGCAGCTACCGGCGGGAGATAGATACGCAGTATTTT,CASSYRREIDTQYF,TRBJ2-3,TRBV7-9,TRBD2,few
TGTGCCAGCAGCCAGACGGGACTAGCTGTTGAAGCTTACGAGCAGTACTTC,CASSQTGLAVEAYEQYF,TRBJ2-7,TRBV3-1,TRBD2,few
TGCGCCAGCAGTCAATACCCCACTACAGGGAGGAGTAACTATGGCTACACCTTC,CASSQYPTTGRSNYGYTF,TRBJ1-2,TRBV23-1,.,.
TGTGCCAGCAGCTTGGCGACTAGCGGGGGTTACGAGCAGTACTTC,CASSLATSGGYEQYF,TRBJ2-7,TRBV5-4,TRBD2,few
TGCAGCGTTGCTAGCAGTGCCTACGAGCAGTACTTC,CSVASSAYEQYF,TRBJ2-7,TRBV29-1,.,few
TGTGCCAGCAGCTTAGTTGCTGCAGGGACTACGCCCCAGCATTTT,CASSLVAAGTTPQHF,TRBJ1-5,TRBV7-2,.,few
TGTGCCAGCAGCCAAAAGGTAGATTCACCCCTCCACTTT,CASSQKVDSPLHF,TRBJ1-6,TRBV3-1,.,.
TGTGCCAGCAGTCCGGACAGGGTGATTACGCAGTATTTT,CASSPDRVITQYF,TRBJ2-3,TRBV12-3/TRBV12-4,TRBD1,.
TGTGCCAGCAGCCCGGGGTTACACCTACAAGAGACCCAGTACTTC,CASSPGLHLQETQYF,TRBJ2-5,TRBV7-6,.,few
TGTGCCAGCAGTTTGGCAGGGGAGAACTATGGCTACACCTTC,CASSLAGENYGYTF,TRBJ1-2,TRBV28,.,.
TGCAGTGCTAGAGGAGAACCCGTCCGCAATGAGCAGTTCTTC,CSARGEPVRNEQFF,TRBJ2-1,TRBV20-1,.,.
TGCAGTGCTAGAGATCAGGGGCTTGGTGGCTACACCTTC,CSARDQGLGGYTF,TRBJ1-2,TRBV20-1,.,.
TGTGCCGGCCCCGGGACAGGGTTTGAAAAACTGTTTTTT,CAGPGTGFEKLFF,TRBJ1-4,TRBV28,TRBD1,few
TGCGCCAGCAGCCAAGATTGGAGGATCACAGATACGCAGTATTTT,CASSQDWRITDTQYF,TRBJ2-3,TRBV4-1,.,.
TGCAGTGCTAGTCGAGCAGGGGACCTCATGAACACTGAAGCTTTCTTT,CSASRAGDLMNTEAFF,TRBJ1-1,TRBV20-1,.,once
TGCAGTGCGATGTGGGGCACTGAAGCTTTCTTT,CSAMWGTEAFF,TRBJ1-1,TRBV20-1,.,few
TGTGCCAGCAGGTTTTGGACAGGGGTGGATTTGAACACTGAAGCTTTCTTT,CASRFWTGVDLNTEAFF,TRBJ1-1,TRBV11-2,TRBD1,few
TGTGCCATCACAGCCGGCAATGAGCAGTTCTTC,CAITAGNEQFF,TRBJ2-1,TRBV10-3,.,.
TGTGCCAGCAGCTTGTACGGGAACTATGGCTACACCTTC,CASSLYGNYGYTF,TRBJ1-2,TRBV5-6,.,.
TGTGCCAGCAGCCAGCACCGTCCGGGACAGAGCTCCTATAATTCACCCCTCCACTTT,CASSQHRPGQSSYNSPLHF,TRBJ1-6,TRBV7-8,TRBD1,.
TGTGCCAGCAGCTGGGAAGGCAGGAGCTCCTACGAGCAGTACTTC,CASSWEGRSSYEQYF,TRBJ2-7,TRBV7-8,.,many
TGTGCCAGCTCACCCCCTCTGGGGGGCACCGGGGAGCTGTTTTTT,CASSPPLGGTGELFF,TRBJ2-2,TRBV18,.,few
TGCGCCAGCAGCTTGGGTGACAGGCTACCTCACCACGAGCAGTACTTC,CASSLGDRLPHHEQYF,TRBJ2-7,TRBV5-1,.,.
TGTGCCACCAGCAGCGGACAGGGGTCCTCTGGCACAGATACGCAGTATTTT,CATSSGQGSSGTDTQYF,TRBJ2-3,TRBV15,TRBD1,.
TGTGCCAGCAGTCAGGGGGGGGCCCCCGATGAGCAGTTCTTC,CASSQGGAPDEQFF,TRBJ2-1,TRBV6-2/TRBV6-3,.,.
TGTGCCAGCAGACCCGAGCGGGGGGGCCTTTCTGAGCAGTTCTTC,CASRPERGGLSEQFF,TRBJ2-1,TRBV11-2,TRBD2,few
TGTGCCAGCAGCTTAGTCCCTTGGGGACAGGGGGCGTCCGGCTACACCTTC,CASSLVPWGQGASGYTF,TRBJ1-2,TRBV7-9,TRBD1,few